This T cell receptor beta chain was sequenced in a study of cytomegalovirus exposure and HLA in healthy donors. Study results and limitations: For most TCR beta V segments, an earlier analysis put the productive rate at about 87% or about 30% of the time. Highly shared sequence variants in one cluster were likely a sequencing artifact. There were 150 to 200 TCR beta chains listed as cytomegalovirus-associated.

As concerns this clone: The target antigen is unknown.

13 Jbeta primers and 60 Vbeta primers were used for the PCR. Libraries were prepared by immunoSEQ multiplex PCR; TCRdb keeps only in-frame clonotypes and omits some of them. The data contain some 110,000 clones, roughly three quarters of them singletons. V lost 5 bases, J lost 1 base, and 16 bases lay in between. CDR1 GTSNPN and CDR2 SVGIG come from the germline V gene (reference sequence). The CDR3 runs to 15 residues. The receptor was isolated from a young man in good health and CMV-seronegative. The source material was PBMCs. This chain connects TRBV30 to TRBJ2-3, with D possibly TRBD2 on 6 matching bases. This CDR3 is CAWVGGVGGTDTQYF. The CDR3 coding sequence is TGTGCCTGGGTAGGAGGGGTCGGGGGCACAGATACGCAGTATTTT.